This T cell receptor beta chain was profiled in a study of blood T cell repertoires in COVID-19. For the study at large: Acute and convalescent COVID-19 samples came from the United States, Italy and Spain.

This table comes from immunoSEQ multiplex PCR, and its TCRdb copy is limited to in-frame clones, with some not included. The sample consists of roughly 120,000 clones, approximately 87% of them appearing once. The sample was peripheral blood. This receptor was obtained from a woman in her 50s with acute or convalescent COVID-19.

For the CDR3, the DNA is TGTGCCAGCAGCAAGGGACAGGTCCACAATGAGCAGTTCTTC. Translation gives CASSKGQVHNEQFF. The J gene is TRBJ2-1, the V gene TRBV14; 8 nucleotides line up with TRBD1. Per germline, CDR1 SGHDN and CDR2 FVKESK. V shed 5 bases and J 5 bases; nucleotides not matched to a gene: 5. The CDR3 loop spans 14 amino acids.